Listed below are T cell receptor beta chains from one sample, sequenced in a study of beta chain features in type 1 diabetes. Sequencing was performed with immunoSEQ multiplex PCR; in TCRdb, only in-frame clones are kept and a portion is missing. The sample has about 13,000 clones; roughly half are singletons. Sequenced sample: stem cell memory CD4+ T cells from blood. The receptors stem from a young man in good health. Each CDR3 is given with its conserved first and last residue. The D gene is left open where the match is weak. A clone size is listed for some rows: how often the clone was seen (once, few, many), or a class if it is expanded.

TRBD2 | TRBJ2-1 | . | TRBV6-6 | TGTGCCAGCACCGATAGCGGGGTCCGGAATGAGCAGTTCTTC | CASTDSGVRNEQFF
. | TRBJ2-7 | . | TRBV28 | TGTGCCAGCAGTTTTCAGACATACGAGCAGTACTTC | CASSFQTYEQYF
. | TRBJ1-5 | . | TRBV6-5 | TGTGCCAGCAGTTTGAACAGATATAGCAATCAGCCCCAGCATTTT | CASSLNRYSNQPQHF
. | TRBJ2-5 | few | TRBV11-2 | TGTGCCAGCAGCTCTCCAGGCCCCATTGAGACCCAGTACTTC | CASSSPGPIETQYF
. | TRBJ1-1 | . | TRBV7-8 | TGTGCCAGCAGCCCCAGGGGCCTGGGTGAAGCTTTCTTT | CASSPRGLGEAFF
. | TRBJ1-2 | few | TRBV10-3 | TGTGCCATCAGTGAGTCGGGGGGGAACTATGGCTACACCTTC | CAISESGGNYGYTF
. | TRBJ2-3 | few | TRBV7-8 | TGTGCCAGCAGCTTACCCCTTAGCGAAGTTGATACGCAGTATTTT | CASSLPLSEVDTQYF
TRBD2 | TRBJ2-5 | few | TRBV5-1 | TGCGCCAGCAGCCCGTCCCTAGCGGGGGCGAAGACCCAGTACTTC | CASSPSLAGAKTQYF
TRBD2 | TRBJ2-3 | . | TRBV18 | TGTGCCAGCTCACCACCGGGACTAGCACAAGATACGCAGTATTTT | CASSPPGLAQDTQYF
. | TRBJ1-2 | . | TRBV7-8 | TGTGCCAGCAGCTTAGCCTCTGGGGGCGTTATGAACTATGGCTACACCTTC | CASSLASGGVMNYGYTF
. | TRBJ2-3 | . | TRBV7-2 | TGTGCCAGCAGCTTAACCCAGGCTGCAGATACGCAGTATTTT | CASSLTQAADTQYF
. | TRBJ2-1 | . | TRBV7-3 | TGTGCCAGCAGCGCACAGGGACCGAGCTCCTACAATGAGCAGTTCTTC | CASSAQGPSSYNEQFF
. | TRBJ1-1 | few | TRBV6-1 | TGTGCCAGCAGTGAGAGGGCTGGGAACACTGAAGCTTTCTTT | CASSERAGNTEAFF
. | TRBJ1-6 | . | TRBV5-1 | TGCGCCAGCAGCTCTGGACAATCGGCACCCAAATCACCCCTCCACTTT | CASSSGQSAPKSPLHF
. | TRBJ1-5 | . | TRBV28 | TGTGCCAGCAGTTTTCGGTATAGCAATCAGCCCCAGCATTTT | CASSFRYSNQPQHF
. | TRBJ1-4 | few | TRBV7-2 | TGTGCCAGCAGCTTACAGGGGATTAGTGAAAAACTGTTTTTT | CASSLQGISEKLFF
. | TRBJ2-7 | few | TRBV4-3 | TGCGCCAGCAGCCATGCACGGGGGACCTACGAGCAGTACTTC | CASSHARGTYEQYF
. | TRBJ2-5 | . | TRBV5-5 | TGTGCCAGCAGCTTGCTTCCGCGGGGAATCCCTTCATCAGAGACCCAGTACTTC | CASSLLPRGIPSSETQYF
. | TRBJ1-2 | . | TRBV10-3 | TGTGCCATCAGTGGAGCGGCGACCGGTCTTTCCTATGGCTACACCTTC | CAISGAATGLSYGYTF
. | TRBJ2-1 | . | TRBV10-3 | TGTGCCACCAGGGACTCCCCCTCCTACAATGAGCAGTTCTTC | CATRDSPSYNEQFF
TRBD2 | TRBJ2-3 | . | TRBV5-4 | TGTGCCAGCAGCTTAAAGGTAGCGGGGGGCGATACGCAGTATTTT | CASSLKVAGGDTQYF
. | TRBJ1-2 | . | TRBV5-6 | TGTGCCAGCAGCTTAGGGGTATCCTATGGCTACACCTTC | CASSLGVSYGYTF
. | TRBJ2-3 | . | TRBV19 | TGTGCCAGTAGTCCCCGCCGGGGACTTAATTTAGATACGCAGTATTTT | CASSPRRGLNLDTQYF
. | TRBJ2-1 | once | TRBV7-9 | TGTGCCAGCAGCTTAGCGGTGGGGGCCTTCTACAATGAGCAGTTCTTC | CASSLAVGAFYNEQFF
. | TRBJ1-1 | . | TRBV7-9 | TGTGCCAGCAGCCCGACAGGTAACACTGAAGCTTTCTTT | CASSPTGNTEAFF
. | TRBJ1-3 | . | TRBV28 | TGTGCCAGCAGACAGGGCGCTGGAAACACCATATATTTT | CASRQGAGNTIYF
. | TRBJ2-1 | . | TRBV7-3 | TGTGCCAGCAGCTTAGCCGGAGGCTTAAGCTCCTACAATGAGCAGTTCTTC | CASSLAGGLSSYNEQFF
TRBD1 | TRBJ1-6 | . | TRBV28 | TGTGCCAGCAGGTTGGGACAGGGGGCGTTATCACCCCTCCACTTT | CASRLGQGALSPLHF
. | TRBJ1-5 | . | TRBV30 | TGTGCCTGGAGTGTTCTCGGGGGGAATCAGCCCCAGCATTTT | CAWSVLGGNQPQHF
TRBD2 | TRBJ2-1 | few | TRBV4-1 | TGCGCCAGCAGCCAACGGGGGGGAATCAACAATGAGCAGTTCTTC | CASSQRGGINNEQFF
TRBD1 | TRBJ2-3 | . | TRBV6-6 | TGTGCCAGCCTCGTAGGACAGGGGAGGACAGATACGCAGTATTTT | CASLVGQGRTDTQYF
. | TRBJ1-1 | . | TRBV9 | TGTGCCAGCAGCCCACCAGGGGATAGGGCTGAAGCTTTCTTT | CASSPPGDRAEAFF
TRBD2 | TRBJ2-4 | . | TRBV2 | TGTGCCAGCAGTGAAGAAACTAGCGGAGCCAAAAACATTCAGTACTTC | CASSEETSGAKNIQYF
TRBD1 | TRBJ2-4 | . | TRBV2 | TGTGCCAGCAGTGCTATGGGACAGGTGGAAAACATTCAGTACTTC | CASSAMGQVENIQYF
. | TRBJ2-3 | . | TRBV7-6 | TGTGCCAGCAGCTTAGCTGGGGCATTTACAGATACGCAGTATTTT | CASSLAGAFTDTQYF
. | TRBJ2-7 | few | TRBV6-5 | TGTGCCAGCAGGTTCGGGACACCGAGCTCCTACGAGCAGTACTTC | CASRFGTPSSYEQYF
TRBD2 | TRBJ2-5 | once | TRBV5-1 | TGCGCCAGCAGCTTCGGGGGGTGGGGGCAAGAGACCCAGTACTTC | CASSFGGWGQETQYF
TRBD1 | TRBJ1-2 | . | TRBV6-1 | TGTGCCAGCAGGTCGGGACAGGGGGACTATGGCTACACCTTC | CASRSGQGDYGYTF
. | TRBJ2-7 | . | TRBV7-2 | TGTGCCAGCAGCCTAAACAGGGTATCGCACGAGCAGTACTTC | CASSLNRVSHEQYF
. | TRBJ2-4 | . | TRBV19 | TGTGCCAGTAGTATAGTTTCTACAGGGTACGCCAAAAACATTCAGTACTTC | CASSIVSTGYAKNIQYF
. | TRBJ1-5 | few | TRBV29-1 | TGCAGCGTTGCTGAGGCGAATCTGAATCAGCCCCAGCATTTT | CSVAEANLNQPQHF
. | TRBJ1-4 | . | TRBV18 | TGTGCCAGCTCACCAGGTGGGACACAACGGGGTGAAAAACTGTTTTTT | CASSPGGTQRGEKLFF
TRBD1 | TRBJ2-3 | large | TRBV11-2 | TGTGCCAGCAGCTTAGGGGACAGGCCAGATACGCAGTATTTT | CASSLGDRPDTQYF
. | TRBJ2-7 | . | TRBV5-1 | TGCGCCAGCAGCTTGGGTGCGGGGGCGCACCACGAGCAGTACTTC | CASSLGAGAHHEQYF
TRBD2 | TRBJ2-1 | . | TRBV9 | TGTGCCAGCAGCGTACGAATTGAAAGGACTAGCGGGTCCCCTGAGCAGTTCTTC | CASSVRIERTSGSPEQFF
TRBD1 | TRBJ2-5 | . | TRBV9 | TGTGCCAGCAGCGTAGGTACAGGGGTCGAGACCCAGTACTTC | CASSVGTGVETQYF
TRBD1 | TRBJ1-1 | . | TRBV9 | TGTGCCAGCAGCTCGGGGACAGGGTGGACTGAAGCTTTCTTT | CASSSGTGWTEAFF
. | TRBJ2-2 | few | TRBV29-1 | TGCAGCGTCACAGGGTTAGGCACCGGGGAGCTGTTTTTT | CSVTGLGTGELFF
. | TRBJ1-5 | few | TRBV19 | TGTGCCAGCTCTCAGGGGCGTCAGCCCCAGCATTTT | CASSQGRQPQHF
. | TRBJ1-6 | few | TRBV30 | TGTGCCTTGGACTTCCGGGGTTCGTCACCCCTCCACTTT | CALDFRGSSPLHF
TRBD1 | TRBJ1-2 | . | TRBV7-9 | TGTGCCAGCACCTTGACAGGGACAAACTATGGCTACACCTTC | CASTLTGTNYGYTF
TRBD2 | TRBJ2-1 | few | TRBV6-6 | TGTGCCAGCAGTTACTCGGGGCGGGGGGGCCACAATGAGCAGTTCTTC | CASSYSGRGGHNEQFF
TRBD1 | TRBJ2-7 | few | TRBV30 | TGTGCCTGGGCCGGGACAGGGAACTACGAGCAGTACTTC | CAWAGTGNYEQYF
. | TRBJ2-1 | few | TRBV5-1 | TGCGCCAGCAGCTTGAGTACGGGCGGGGGCCCCCCAATCTACAATGAGCAGTTCTTC | CASSLSTGGGPPIYNEQFF
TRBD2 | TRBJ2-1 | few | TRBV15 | TGTGCCACCAGCAGTGCTAGCGGCTACAATGAGCAGTTCTTC | CATSSASGYNEQFF
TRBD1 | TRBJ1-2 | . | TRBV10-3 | TGTGCCATCAGAGGACAGGGGGATGAAGGCTACACCTTC | CAIRGQGDEGYTF
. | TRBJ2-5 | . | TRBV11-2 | TGTGCCAGCAGCACCAACGGGAACCAAGAGACCCAGTACTTC | CASSTNGNQETQYF